The source of this T cell receptor beta chain is a study of CXCR3-negative and CXCR3-positive naive CD8 T cells. To note about this clonotype: The antigen is unknown.

The CDR3 consists of 13 residues. Germline V lookup: CDR1 SNHLY, CDR2 FYNNEI. Triplicate sorts of under 350,000 cells per CD8+ subset. Identification of naive CD8+ T cells rested on CD45RO-CCR7+CD27+CD95- status. The authors prepared UMI-labeled TRB cDNA libraries by 5' RACE. TCRdb reanalyzed the 5' RACE reads, giving one entry per CDR3 protein sequence and no DNA. The sample's table shows about 89,000 distinct CDR3 sequences. Study-level findings and limits: Researchers report CXCR3 expression partially decreased after cryopreservation, with fresh PBMCs used in most assays. TRBV-TRBJ usage matched between naive CXCR3-negative and CXCR3-positive cells but not between memory cells. TRB CDR3s of CXCR3-positive naive cells were more hydrophobic than those of CXCR3-negative naive cells.

This TCR derives from a human donor in good health. Some clones in this sample may be carry-over from other donors' samples. This sequence joins TRBV2 and TRBJ2-5. The specimen sequenced was naive CXCR3+ CD8+ T cells from blood. Subset of the sample: CD45RO-CCR7+CD27+CD95- naive CD8+ T cells expressing CXCR3 (TNR3+). CDR3 amino acids: CASMLGSGETQYF.